This record covers a single T cell receptor beta chain. Its antigen has not been determined. One base away there is no much larger clone; base qualities are not given. Separate from the roughly 630-subject first cohort, the validation cohort of some 130 subjects was the group to which the donors belonged. Receptors were amplified or captured by the immunoSEQ multiplex PCR assay. The paper's data handling went like this. A statistical classification framework was built to diagnose cytomegalovirus status from the catalog of TCR beta chain sequences. Imported from immuneACCESS, the table was reduced by TCRdb to in-frame sequences with V and J called. These copies leave out some clones; in studies compared against another copy, an unresolved V gene accounts for under half, and the cause of the remainder is not known. V, J and clone size are taken as reported in that table, and D and trimming were inferred from the DNA itself. Recorded for this sample are over 50,000 clones; almost 97% of them occurred a single time. More than 0.95% of the sample is held by the ten biggest clonotypes.

This entry is derived from a study of cytomegalovirus exposure and HLA in healthy donors (dated by TCRdb to 2016 to 2017). Concerning the study at large: According to a later analysis, the 120 or so validation repertoires were produced on the same platform as the 700 or so repertoires of the first cohort. The study aimed to test whether cataloging public T cell receptors could reveal signatures of past pathogen exposure. In addition to the first cohort of 666 subjects, a separate validation cohort of 120 different subjects was used. High-throughput TCR immunosequencing, statistical association of individual TCRs with disease status, and machine learning were combined to predict cytomegalovirus infection status.

Deletion took 0 bases off V and 0 bases off J, with a span of 12 bases between the germline ends. There are 17 amino acids in the CDR3, from cysteine to phenylalanine inclusive. The kept DNA is CDR3 alone, 51 bases in frame from the first base. The germline V gene provides CDR1 LGHNA and CDR2 YNFKEQ. The study at large found these results: In vitro tests confirmed that a few of the cytomegalovirus-associated TCR beta chains recognize cytomegalovirus antigens. Across donors, most TCR sequences were observed very rarely, whereas some public TCRs were present in many individuals. In the study, about 150 TCR beta chains were listed as associated with cytomegalovirus. A later analysis found that TCRs clustered in the first cohort also tended to co-occur in the 120 or so validation repertoires, with 94% of cluster scores above 0. Cytomegalovirus status was reported to be diagnosed by the classifier with high specificity and sensitivity in both the original and validation cohorts. All 120 or so repertoires were used to score co-occurrence in the validation cohort in a later analysis, because that analysis had no HLA typing for the cohort. It was suggested by the authors that the approach could potentially be generalized to other disease states and immunological phenotypes.

Sequencing used PBMCs. This receptor was obtained from a woman aged 18-29 years in good health and CMV-seronegative. This chain joins TRBV4-2 to TRBJ2-4; the D gene is perhaps TRBD1, from 6 matching bases. CDR3 protein: CASSQDWTDLAKNIQYF. The DNA sequence follows: TGTGCCAGCAGCCAAGATTGGACAGATCTAGCCAAAAACATTCAGTACTTC.